This TCR beta chain is drawn from a study of T cell responses to AZD1222 COVID-19 vaccine. Study-level points and caveats: Repertoires were obtained only post-peak T cell response. When two AZD1222 doses had been given, Spike-specific TCR breadth and depth rose. Variant regions that are unmutated are reportedly the target of nearly half of spike-specific TCRs.

Concerning this clone itself: Its antigen remains unidentified.

The CDR3 covers 16 residues. Germline CDR1 and CDR2: MNHNS and SASEGT. V shed 1 base and J shed 2 bases, with 14 bases lying between them. The method was immunoSEQ multiplex PCR; TCRdb's version includes in-frame clones alone and lacks a portion of them. This sample has roughly 160,000 clones, with about 91% found just once. Pooled in the analysis were second doses at about 4 or about 12 weeks. The sample here was peripheral blood, taken 28 days after the second AZD1222 dose. This sequence originates from an adult who received the AZD1222 COVID-19 vaccine. The gene calls are TRBV6-1 and TRBJ1-1, with TRBD1 as a possible D gene (5 bases). The CDR3 region is CASSEVFVQVNTEAFF. The DNA for the CDR3 is TGTGCCAGCAGTGAAGTCTTTGTACAGGTAAACACTGAAGCTTTCTTT.